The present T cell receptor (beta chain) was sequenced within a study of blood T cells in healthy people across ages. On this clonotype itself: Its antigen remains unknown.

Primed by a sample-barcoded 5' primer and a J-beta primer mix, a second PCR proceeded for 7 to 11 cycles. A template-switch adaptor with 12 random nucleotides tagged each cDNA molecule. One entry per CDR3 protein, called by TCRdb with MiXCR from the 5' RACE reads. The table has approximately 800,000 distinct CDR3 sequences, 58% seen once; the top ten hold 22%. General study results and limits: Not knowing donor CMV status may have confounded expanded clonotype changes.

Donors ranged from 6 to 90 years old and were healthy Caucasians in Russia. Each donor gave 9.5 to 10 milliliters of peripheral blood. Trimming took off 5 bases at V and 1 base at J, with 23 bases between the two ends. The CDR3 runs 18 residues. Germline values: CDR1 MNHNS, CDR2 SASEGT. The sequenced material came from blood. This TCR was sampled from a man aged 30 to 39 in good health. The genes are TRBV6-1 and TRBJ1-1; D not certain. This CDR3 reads CASSPRQAKSRGNTEAFF. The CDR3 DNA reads TGTGCCAGCAGTCCGAGGCAGGCCAAATCCCGGGGGAACACTGAAGCTTTCTTT.